A selection of T cell receptor beta chains follows, all from one sample in a study of blood T cell repertoires in COVID-19. Generated by immunoSEQ multiplex PCR, the TCRdb table keeps only in-frame clones and is missing some. The data contain roughly 140,000 clones, roughly 90% of them singletons. Input material: peripheral blood. These receptors originate from a man between 50 and 59 years old with active or convalescent COVID-19. Each CDR3 is given with its conserved first and last residue. D genes are given only for firm matches. Rows give clone size only sometimes, using once, few, many, or a class for an expanded clone.

V	size	J	D	DNA	CDR3
TRBV2	.	TRBJ2-6	.	TGTGCCAGCAGGGGGCCGACACCAGCTGGGGCCAACGTCCTGACTTTC	CASRGPTPAGANVLTF
TRBV5-1	.	TRBJ2-1	TRBD2	TGCGCCAGCAGCCCGGGACTAGCGGGAGGGCTGAATGAGCAGTTCTTC	CASSPGLAGGLNEQFF
TRBV10-3	.	TRBJ1-5	TRBD1	TGTGCCATCAGTGGGCCACCGGGACAGGGCGGGGGCAATCAGCCCCAGCATTTT	CAISGPPGQGGGNQPQHF
TRBV12-5	.	TRBJ2-3	.	TGTGCTAGTGGTTTGGCAGGGGCAGGGTTAAAGTATTTT	CASGLAGAGLKYF
TRBV6-2/TRBV6-3	.	TRBJ2-2	.	TGTGCCAGCAGTTATGGGGGGGCAGGCGGGGAGCTGTTTTTT	CASSYGGAGGELFF
TRBV27	.	TRBJ2-3	.	TGTGCCAGCAGTTTAATGGAGGGCTCAGATACGCAGTATTTT	CASSLMEGSDTQYF
TRBV15	.	TRBJ1-3	.	TGTGCCACCAGCTACCAGGGGGGAAACACCATATATTTT	CATSYQGGNTIYF
TRBV6-2/TRBV6-3	.	TRBJ1-2	.	TGTGCCAGCAGTACGAATACAGGATACCTTAACTATGGCTACACCTTC	CASSTNTGYLNYGYTF
TRBV11-2	many	TRBJ1-3	.	TGTGCCAGCAGCTCCGTTATGTCTGGAAACACCATATATTTT	CASSSVMSGNTIYF
TRBV7-2	few	TRBJ2-1	.	TGTGCCAGCAGCTTATACCGGGGGAATGAGCAGTTCTTC	CASSLYRGNEQFF
TRBV5-6	.	TRBJ1-5	.	TGTGCCAGCAGTTCTCAGGACAGACGTCAGCCCCAGCATTTT	CASSSQDRRQPQHF
TRBV14	.	TRBJ2-1	TRBD1	TGTGCCAGCAGCCACTTACAGGGGTTCGGTATCGATGAGCAGTTCTTC	CASSHLQGFGIDEQFF
TRBV7-2	once	TRBJ2-7	.	TGTGCCAGCAGCTTCTCTAGCGCATCCTACGAGCAGTACTTC	CASSFSSASYEQYF
TRBV6-2/TRBV6-3	.	TRBJ1-5	.	TGTGCCAGCAGTTATCGGCAGGATCCCGTTCAGCCCCAGCATTTT	CASSYRQDPVQPQHF
TRBV5-5	.	TRBJ2-2	TRBD2	TGTGCCAGCAGCCAAGGACTAGCGGCGAACACCGGGGAGCTGTTTTTT	CASSQGLAANTGELFF
TRBV7-9	.	TRBJ2-3	TRBD2	TGTGCCAGCAGCCAGACTAGCGGGAGTACAGATACGCAGTATTTT	CASSQTSGSTDTQYF
TRBV29-1	.	TRBJ2-3	TRBD2	TGCAGCCCCCCGCGGACTAGCGGCGATACGCAGTATTTT	CSPPRTSGDTQYF
TRBV19	.	TRBJ1-2	.	TGTGCCAGTAGTATCCGGGGTAGTGGCTACACCTTC	CASSIRGSGYTF
TRBV5-8	once	TRBJ2-1	.	TGTGCCAGCACCTTTGGACTACTGATGGATGAGCAGTTCTTC	CASTFGLLMDEQFF
TRBV5-1	.	TRBJ1-2	.	TGCGCCAGCAGCCAAACACAATCAGCTAACTATGGCTACACCTTC	CASSQTQSANYGYTF
TRBV9	.	TRBJ2-5	.	TGTGCCAGCAGCGTAGACGGACTTCAAGAGACCCAGTACTTC	CASSVDGLQETQYF
TRBV7-3	.	TRBJ2-7	.	TGTGCCAGCAGCTCTGGACAGTCTTACGAGCAGTACTTC	CASSSGQSYEQYF
TRBV21-1	.	TRBJ1-1	.	TGTGCCAGCAGCAAAGCGACAGGTAACACTGAAGCTTTCTTT	CASSKATGNTEAFF
TRBV7-2	.	TRBJ2-5	TRBD2	TGTGCCAGCAGCTTAGGTGAAGCGGGAGGAGAGACCCAGTACTTC	CASSLGEAGGETQYF
TRBV4-3	.	TRBJ2-2	TRBD2	TGCGCCAGCAGCCGAGTACACAGACTAGCGGGAGTTTCCGGGGAGCTGTTTTTT	CASSRVHRLAGVSGELFF
TRBV28	.	TRBJ1-2	TRBD1	TGTGCCAGCAGCCTCCAGGCCAGGGGGTTGTATGGCTACACCTTC	CASSLQARGLYGYTF
TRBV5-4	.	TRBJ1-2	TRBD1	TGTGCCAGCAGCCAGCAGGGGGTTTATGGCTACACCTTC	CASSQQGVYGYTF
TRBV5-1	.	TRBJ1-1	.	TGCGCCAGCCGTCGACTGGACAGCTCGCACACTGAAGCTTTCTTT	CASRRLDSSHTEAFF
TRBV28	.	TRBJ2-1	.	TGTGCCGTTCCGCTCACAGCCGGTGAGCAGTTCTTC	CAVPLTAGEQFF
TRBV28	once	TRBJ2-7	.	TGTGCCAGCAGGGGGGGACAGTCCTACGAGCAGTACTTC	CASRGGQSYEQYF
TRBV7-2	.	TRBJ1-5	.	TGTGCCAGCAGCTTAGTGTCCGGGACAACAAGTCAGCCCCAGCATTTT	CASSLVSGTTSQPQHF
TRBV29-1	.	TRBJ2-7	TRBD2	TGCAGCGCCTCCCCGCCGGGAGGCTCCTACGAGCAGTACTTC	CSASPPGGSYEQYF
TRBV27	.	TRBJ1-5	TRBD1	TGTGCCAGCAGTGCAGGGGGATTCAATCAGCCCCAGCATTTT	CASSAGGFNQPQHF
TRBV6-2/TRBV6-3	.	TRBJ2-4	.	TGTGCCAGCAGTTACGAACGGGGAGCCAAAAACATTCAGTACTTC	CASSYERGAKNIQYF
TRBV4-1	.	TRBJ2-1	.	TGCGCCAGCAGCCAAGACACTACGGAGCAGTTCTTC	CASSQDTTEQFF
TRBV2	.	TRBJ2-3	.	TGTGCCAGCTCCCTGAGGGGGTCCAGCACAGATACGCAGTATTTT	CASSLRGSSTDTQYF
TRBV4-2	few	TRBJ1-6	.	TGTGCCAGCAGCCCTCAGGTGCTCTATAATTCACCCCTCCACTTT	CASSPQVLYNSPLHF
TRBV19	many	TRBJ2-7	.	TGTGCCAGTAGTTCCGGGACAACAAAACTCTACGAGCAGTACTTC	CASSSGTTKLYEQYF
TRBV5-1	.	TRBJ2-1	.	TGCGCCAGCAGCCCCCCGATGAGCTCCTACAATGAGCAGTTCTTC	CASSPPMSSYNEQFF
TRBV2	.	TRBJ2-5	.	TGTGCCAGCAGTTTGGACAGAGAAGAGACCCAGTACTTC	CASSLDREETQYF
TRBV6-2/TRBV6-3	.	TRBJ2-7	.	TGTGCCAGCAGTCTACCGACTAGCTCCTACGAGCAGTACTTC	CASSLPTSSYEQYF
TRBV28	.	TRBJ2-7	.	TGTGCCAGCACCCCAGGCAGATTTCCATCCTACGAGCAGTACTTC	CASTPGRFPSYEQYF
TRBV27	.	TRBJ1-4	.	TGTGCCAGCAGTTTATTAACAGGGAGTCCAACTAATGAAAAACTGTTTTTT	CASSLLTGSPTNEKLFF
TRBV19	once	TRBJ2-2	TRBD2	TGTGCCACCTCGCGGACTAGCGTCGACACCGGGGAGCTGTTTTTT	CATSRTSVDTGELFF
TRBV29-1	once	TRBJ2-7	TRBD2	TGCAGCGTTTCTCCAAGGACTAGCGGGCCGCGTGAGCAGTACTTC	CSVSPRTSGPREQYF
TRBV20-1	.	TRBJ2-2	.	TGCAGTGCTCGGGGCACCGGGGAGCTGTTTTTT	CSARGTGELFF
TRBV9	.	TRBJ2-1	TRBD1	TGTGCCAGCAGCACGGACAGGCATGAGCAGTTCTTC	CASSTDRHEQFF
TRBV7-9	few	TRBJ2-1	TRBD2	TGTGCCAGCAGCCCGAGGTGGAGCGGGAGTGACAATGAGCAGTTCTTC	CASSPRWSGSDNEQFF
TRBV7-9	.	TRBJ1-6	.	TGTGCCAGCAGCTTTGCCGCGGCAGAGAATTCACCCCTCCACTTT	CASSFAAAENSPLHF
TRBV11-2	.	TRBJ2-7	.	TGTGCCAGCAGCTCCAACTACGAGCAGTACTTC	CASSSNYEQYF